Listed below are T cell receptor beta chains from one sample, sequenced in a study of identical twins. TCRdb passed the 5' RACE reads through MiXCR, listing each CDR3 protein once. The table lists roughly 570,000 distinct CDR3 sequences, more than 9% of them singletons. The same data also contributed to another study, on yellow fever vaccine responses in identical twins.

Source material: PBMCs. These TCRs come from a woman younger than 35 in good health. Both conserved end residues are part of each CDR3. The order of the fields is J gene, clone size, D gene, V gene, CDR3 DNA, CDR3 protein. The D gene is left open where the match is weak. Size is omitted from some rows. Given values are once, few, many or a class for expanded clones.

J gene: TRBJ2-2; clone size: few; D gene: -; V gene: TRBV10-3; CDR3 DNA: TGTGCCATCAGTGAACTAGTGCACCGGGAGCTGTTTTTT; CDR3 protein: CAISELVHRELFF
J gene: TRBJ1-2; clone size: many; D gene: TRBD1; V gene: TRBV3-1; CDR3 DNA: TGTGCCAGCAGCCATGATACGGGGACAGATAACTATGGCTACACCTTC; CDR3 protein: CASSHDTGTDNYGYTF
J gene: TRBJ2-1; clone size: few; D gene: TRBD2; V gene: TRBV6-1; CDR3 DNA: TGTGCCAGCAGTGAATGGGGACTAGCGGACAATGAGCAGTTCTTC; CDR3 protein: CASSEWGLADNEQFF
J gene: TRBJ2-7; clone size: few; D gene: TRBD1; V gene: TRBV6-5; CDR3 DNA: TGTGCCAGCAGTTACTCCGAGACAGGGGGCGGTTGGCAGTACTTC; CDR3 protein: CASSYSETGGGWQYF
J gene: TRBJ2-5; clone size: few; D gene: TRBD1; V gene: TRBV6-5; CDR3 DNA: TGTGCCAGCAGTTACGGACAGGCGACTCAAGAGACCCAGTACTTC; CDR3 protein: CASSYGQATQETQYF
J gene: TRBJ2-7; clone size: -; D gene: -; V gene: TRBV29-1; CDR3 DNA: TGCAGCGTGGGGGAACTGACCCCCTACGAGCAGTACTTC; CDR3 protein: CSVGELTPYEQYF
J gene: TRBJ2-1; clone size: few; D gene: TRBD2; V gene: TRBV12-3/TRBV12-4; CDR3 DNA: TGTGCCAGCAGTGGGATACTAGCGGGGGTGTACAATGAGCAGTTCTTC; CDR3 protein: CASSGILAGVYNEQFF
J gene: TRBJ2-7; clone size: -; D gene: -; V gene: TRBV27; CDR3 DNA: TGTGCCAGCAGTTTAGTCCAGGGTGGGTCCTACGAGCAGTACTTC; CDR3 protein: CASSLVQGGSYEQYF
J gene: TRBJ2-7; clone size: few; D gene: -; V gene: TRBV6-1; CDR3 DNA: TGTGCCATCAAACAGGGCAGGAGCTCCTACGAGCAGTACTTC; CDR3 protein: CAIKQGRSSYEQYF
J gene: TRBJ2-7; clone size: -; D gene: -; V gene: TRBV19; CDR3 DNA: TGTGCCAGTAGTATAAGTAATTCCGACGGACGCGAGCAGTACTTC; CDR3 protein: CASSISNSDGREQYF
J gene: TRBJ2-1; clone size: few; D gene: TRBD2; V gene: TRBV7-8; CDR3 DNA: TGTGCCAGCACAAGGCACCGACTAGCGGAGGTCAGCTCCTACAATGAGCAGTTCTTC; CDR3 protein: CASTRHRLAEVSSYNEQFF
J gene: TRBJ2-4; clone size: few; D gene: TRBD2; V gene: TRBV9; CDR3 DNA: TGTGCCAGCAGCGAAACCAGCGGGGTCGCCAAAAACATTCAGTACTTC; CDR3 protein: CASSETSGVAKNIQYF
J gene: TRBJ2-1; clone size: many; D gene: TRBD2; V gene: TRBV25-1; CDR3 DNA: TGTGCCAGCAAACTAGAACTAGCGGGAAATGAGCAGTTCTTC; CDR3 protein: CASKLELAGNEQFF
J gene: TRBJ2-2; clone size: few; D gene: -; V gene: TRBV5-1; CDR3 DNA: TGCGCCAGCAGCCGGGACGGACAAGACACCGGGGAGCTGTTTTTT; CDR3 protein: CASSRDGQDTGELFF
J gene: TRBJ2-1; clone size: -; D gene: TRBD1; V gene: TRBV5-1; CDR3 DNA: TGCGCCAGCAGCCTGGGACAGGGGGCCTTCAATGAGCAGTTCTTC; CDR3 protein: CASSLGQGAFNEQFF
J gene: TRBJ2-3; clone size: many; D gene: -; V gene: TRBV20-1; CDR3 DNA: TGCAGTGCTAGAGATGAGTCCGTCGCTAGCACAGATACGCAGTATTTT; CDR3 protein: CSARDESVASTDTQYF
J gene: TRBJ2-1; clone size: many; D gene: TRBD2; V gene: TRBV7-2; CDR3 DNA: TGTGCCAGCAGCTTAGCGTGGGCGGGGGGAGCGTACAATGAGCAGTTCTTC; CDR3 protein: CASSLAWAGGAYNEQFF